These 7 T cell receptor beta chains originate from one sample sequenced in a study of blood T cell repertoires in COVID-19. Clones were read by immunoSEQ multiplex PCR, and TCRdb kept only the in-frame ones, dropping some. The data show approximately 190,000 clones, with around 80% seen just once and 13% to 15% held by the top ten. The sample was peripheral blood. The source is a young man with active or convalescent COVID-19.

V is TRBV11-2 and J is TRBJ1-4; the D gene is possibly TRBD1 (6 bases). Germline V lookup: CDR1 SGHAT, CDR2 FQNNGV. This CDR3 contains 15 residues. Trimming pared 7 bases from V and 7 bases from J, leaving 19 bases between. Written as DNA, the CDR3 is TGTGCCAGCACCTGGTGGGGGGGCGCGGGTGAAAAACTGTTTTTT. Amino acid sequence: CASTWWGGAGEKLFF. The variable domain in full, completed from reference TRBV11-2 and TRBJ1-4, reads EAGVAQSPRYKIIEKRQSVAFWCNPISGHATLYWYQQILGQGPKLLIQFQNNGVVDDSQLPKDRFSAERLKGVDSTLKIQPAKLEDSAVYLCASTWWGGAGEKLFFGSGTQLSVL.

This chain connects TRBV27 to TRBJ1-2; D gene ambiguous. CDR1 MNHEY and CDR2 SMNVEV come from the germline V gene (reference sequence). This CDR3 is built from 17 residues. The ends were cut back, 0 bases at V and 0 bases at J, with 14 bases in the middle. The CDR3 region has the DNA TGTGCCAGCAGTTTATCGAGTCGGGCGGGTGCTAACTATGGCTACACCTTC. Its protein product is CASSLSSRAGANYGYTF.

V usage is TRBV5-6 and J usage is TRBJ1-6; maybe TRBD1 (6 bases). Germline lookup yields CDR1 SGHDT and CDR2 YYEEEE. The CDR3 contains 15 residues. V was pared by 0 bases and J by 10 bases, with 14 bases between. The CDR3 spells CASSLVRQGWSPLHF. The CDR3 DNA is TGTGCCAGCAGCTTGGTCCGGCAGGGGTGGTCACCCCTCCACTTT. The full variable domain, rest sourced from reference TRBV5-6 and TRBJ1-6, is DAGVTQSPTHLIKTRGQQVTLRCSPKSGHDTVSWYQQALGQGPQFIFQYYEEEERQRGNFPDRFSGHQFPNYSSELNVNALLLGDSALYLCASSLVRQGWSPLHFGNGTRLTVT.

The J gene is TRBJ2-2, the V gene TRBV2, with 15 bases aligning to TRBD2. This CDR3 has 18 amino acids. The germline gives CDR1 SNHLY, CDR2 FYNNEI. With 5 bases clipped from V and 6 bases from J, the junction kept 10 bases outside the gene matches. Here the CDR3 reads CASSSFGLAGGSAGELFF. CDR3 DNA: TGTGCCAGCAGTTCATTCGGACTAGCGGGAGGGTCCGCCGGGGAGCTGTTTTTT. Based on the CDR3 plus reference TRBV2 and TRBJ2-2, the full variable domain is EPEVTQTPSHQVTQMGQEVILRCVPISNHLYFYWYRQILGQKVEFLVSFYNNEISEKSEIFDDQFSVERPDGSNFTLKIRSTKLEDSAMYFCASSSFGLAGGSAGELFFGEGSRLTVL.

The CDR3 protein is CASSSGQGAGEQYF. The CDR3 DNA reads as TGCGCCAGCAGCTCCGGACAGGGGGCGGGGGAGCAGTACTTC. The rearrangement uses TRBV10-1 and TRBJ2-7, with 11 bases matching TRBD1. CDR3 length: 14 amino acids. After removal of 6 bases from V and 7 bases from J, the junction contained 8 bases not matched to a gene. Looked up from germline, CDR1 is WNHNN and CDR2 is SYGVQD (reference sequence).

This sequence joins TRBV7-9 and TRBJ1-2; 9 bases fit TRBD1. The CDR3 runs to 17 residues. The germline CDR1 and CDR2 sequences are SEHNR and FQNEAQ (reference sequence). With V trimmed by 2 bases and J by 2 bases, 9 bases remained unmatched. The CDR3 is CASSLLGGTGKNYGYTF. CDR3 bases: TGTGCCAGCAGCTTATTGGGTGGGACAGGGAAGAACTATGGCTACACCTTC.

The count of this clone is one. The chain couples TRBV7-8 to TRBJ2-7, with 9 bases that match TRBD2. This CDR3 is 15 amino acids long. Germline V gene data show CDR1 as SGHVS and CDR2 as FQNEAQ. With V trimmed by 5 bases and J by 5 bases, 10 bases remained unmatched. CDR3 nucleotide sequence: TGTGCCAGCAGCCCGCGGGGGGGCCGGGAGCACGAGCAGTACGTC. Encoded protein: CASSPRGGREHEQYV.